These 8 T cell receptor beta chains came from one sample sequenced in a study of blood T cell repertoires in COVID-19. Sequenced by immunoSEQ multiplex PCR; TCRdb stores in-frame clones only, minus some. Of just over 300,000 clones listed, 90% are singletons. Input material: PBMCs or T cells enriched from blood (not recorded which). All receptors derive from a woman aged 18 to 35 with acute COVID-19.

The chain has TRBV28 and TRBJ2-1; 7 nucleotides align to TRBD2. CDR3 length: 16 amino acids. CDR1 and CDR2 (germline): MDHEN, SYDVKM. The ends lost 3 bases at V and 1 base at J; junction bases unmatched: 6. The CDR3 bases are TGTGCCAGCAGTTTGGGAGGGAGGCGATCCTACAATGAGCAGTTCTTC. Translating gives CASSLGGRRSYNEQFF.

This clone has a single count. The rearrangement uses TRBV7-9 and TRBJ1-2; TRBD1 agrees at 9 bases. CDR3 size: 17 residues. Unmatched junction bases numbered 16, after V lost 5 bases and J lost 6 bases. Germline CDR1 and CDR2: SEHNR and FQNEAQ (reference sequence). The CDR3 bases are TGTGCCAGCAGCCCAACCCCCGGGACAGGGCCTGCGGATGGCTACACCTTC. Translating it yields CASSPTPGTGPADGYTF.

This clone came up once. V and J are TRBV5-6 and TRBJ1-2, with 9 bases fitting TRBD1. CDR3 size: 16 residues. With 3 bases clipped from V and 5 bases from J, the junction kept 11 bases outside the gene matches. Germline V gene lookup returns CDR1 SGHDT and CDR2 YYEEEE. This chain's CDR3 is CASSSTPGQGRYGYTF. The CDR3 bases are TGTGCCAGCAGCTCTACCCCGGGACAGGGAAGGTATGGCTACACCTTC.

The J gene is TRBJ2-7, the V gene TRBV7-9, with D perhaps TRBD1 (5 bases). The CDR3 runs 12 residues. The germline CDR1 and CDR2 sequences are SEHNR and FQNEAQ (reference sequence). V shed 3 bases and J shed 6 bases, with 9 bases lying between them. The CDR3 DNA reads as TGTGCCAGCAGCTTGGCCCAGGGCGAGCAGTACTTC. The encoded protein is CASSLAQGEQYF.

Written as DNA, the CDR3 is TGTGCCAGTACGGAGGGGGGGGATTACTATGGCTACACCTTC. Translation: CASTEGGDYYGYTF. This sequence joins TRBV19 and TRBJ1-2, with D possibly being TRBD1 (6 bases). In germline, CDR1 is LNHDA, CDR2 SQIVND (reference sequence). The CDR3 is 14 residues long. V lost 7 bases to trimming and J lost 3 bases, with 15 bases between them.

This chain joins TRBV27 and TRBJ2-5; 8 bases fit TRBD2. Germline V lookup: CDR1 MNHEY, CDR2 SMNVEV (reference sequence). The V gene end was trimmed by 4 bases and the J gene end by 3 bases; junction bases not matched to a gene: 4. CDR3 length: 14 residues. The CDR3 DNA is TGTGCCAGCAGTTCCCCGGGGGGGAAAGAGACCCAGTACTTC. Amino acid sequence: CASSSPGGKETQYF.

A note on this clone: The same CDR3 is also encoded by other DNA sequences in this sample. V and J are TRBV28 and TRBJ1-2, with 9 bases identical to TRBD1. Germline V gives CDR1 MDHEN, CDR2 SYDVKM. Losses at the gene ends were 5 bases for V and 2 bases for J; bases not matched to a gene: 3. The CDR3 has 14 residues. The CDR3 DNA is TGTGCCAGCAGTCTCGGGACAGGGAACTATGGCTACACCTTC. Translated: CASSLGTGNYGYTF.

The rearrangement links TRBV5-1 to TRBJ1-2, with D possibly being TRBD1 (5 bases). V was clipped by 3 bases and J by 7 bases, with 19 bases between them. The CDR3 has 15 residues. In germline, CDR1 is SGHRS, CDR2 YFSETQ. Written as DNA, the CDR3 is TGCGCCAGCAGCTCACCGACCGTGGGGGGGAGTGGCTACACCTTC. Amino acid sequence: CASSSPTVGGSGYTF.